The present T cell receptor (beta chain) was sequenced within a study of beta chain features in type 1 diabetes. Whole-study findings and limits: Type 1 diabetes patients showed fewer insertions and more deletions at VDJ junctions. Among patients with Type 1 diabetes, TCRB CDR3s were moderately but significantly shorter in every one of the four CD4+ subsets. PCR could preferentially amplify shorter templates, alike in patients and controls.

The germline CDR1 and CDR2 sequences are GTSNPN and SVGIG (reference sequence). The CDR3 is 13 residues long. V lost 5 bases and J 5 bases, leaving 13 bases between the germline ends. Of the isolated RNA, all was reverse transcribed, and so the sequenced material was expressed TCRB transcripts. Assay used: immunoSEQ multiplex PCR; TCRdb lists only in-frame clones, some missing. The sample contains hundreds of thousands of clones, over 14% of which appear only once. A few counts support this clone. The antigen is unknown. Sequencing input: naive CD4+ T cells from blood. This TCR derives from a young man with type 1 diabetes. The chain recombines TRBV30 with TRBJ2-1; a weak D match, TRBD2 (6 bases). CDR3 DNA sequence: TGTGCCTGGGGGACTGGAGTCGACAATGAGCAGTTCTTC. Amino acid sequence: CAWGTGVDNEQFF.